This is a list of T cell receptor beta chains from one sample in a study of cytomegalovirus exposure and HLA in healthy donors. TCRdb's copy holds only in-frame clones and misses some; the assay was immunoSEQ multiplex PCR. The sample contains about 120,000 clones, roughly 87% of which appear only once. The sequencing input was PBMCs. Receptor source: a woman between 18 and 30 years old in good health and CMV-seronegative. CDR3s include the opening cysteine and the closing phenylalanine or tryptophan. The D gene is left open where the match is weak. Where a row states a size, it is once, few, many or the class of an expanded clone; other rows omit it.

j_gene: TRBJ1-2; d_gene: -; v_gene: TRBV5-1; abundance: -; CDR3aa: CASSLAPGSQEGYTF; CDR3nt: TGCGCCAGCAGCTTGGCTCCGGGATCTCAAGAAGGCTACACCTTC
j_gene: TRBJ2-7; d_gene: -; v_gene: TRBV18; abundance: once; CDR3aa: CASSVILGDGHEQYF; CDR3nt: TGTGCCAGCTCCGTAATATTGGGAGACGGCCACGAGCAGTACTTC
j_gene: TRBJ2-7; d_gene: TRBD1; v_gene: TRBV5-1; abundance: -; CDR3aa: CASSLAGGKDEQYF; CDR3nt: TGCGCCAGCAGCTTGGCAGGGGGTAAGGACGAGCAGTACTTC
j_gene: TRBJ2-7; d_gene: -; v_gene: TRBV13; abundance: -; CDR3aa: CASRKTGTSSSYEQYF; CDR3nt: TGTGCCAGCAGGAAGACCGGGACTTCGAGCTCCTACGAGCAGTACTTC
j_gene: TRBJ2-1; d_gene: -; v_gene: TRBV10-1; abundance: few; CDR3aa: CASSDTGSTYNEQFF; CDR3nt: TGCGCCAGCAGTGATACAGGTAGCACCTACAATGAGCAGTTCTTC
j_gene: TRBJ2-5; d_gene: -; v_gene: TRBV5-1; abundance: -; CDR3aa: CASSLERGGETQYF; CDR3nt: TGCGCCAGCAGCTTGGAGAGGGGGGGCGAGACCCAGTACTTC
j_gene: TRBJ2-2; d_gene: -; v_gene: TRBV27; abundance: -; CDR3aa: CASSGGTGELFF; CDR3nt: TGTGCCAGCAGTGGAGGGACCGGGGAGCTGTTTTTT
j_gene: TRBJ1-2; d_gene: -; v_gene: TRBV9; abundance: -; CDR3aa: CASSVTRAGDGYTF; CDR3nt: TGTGCCAGCAGCGTTACCAGGGCAGGTGATGGCTACACCTTC
j_gene: TRBJ1-2; d_gene: -; v_gene: TRBV19; abundance: -; CDR3aa: CASSIQLNYGYTF; CDR3nt: TGTGCCAGTAGTATTCAACTTAACTATGGCTACACCTTC
j_gene: TRBJ2-7; d_gene: -; v_gene: TRBV5-8; abundance: once; CDR3aa: CASSPRVGSFLVYEQYF; CDR3nt: TGTGCCAGCAGCCCCCGTGTTGGTAGCTTCCTCGTTTACGAGCAGTACTTC
j_gene: TRBJ2-5; d_gene: TRBD2; v_gene: TRBV6-5; abundance: once; CDR3aa: CASSRLAGQETQYF; CDR3nt: TGTGCCAGCAGTAGACTAGCGGGACAAGAGACCCAGTACTTC
j_gene: TRBJ2-5; d_gene: -; v_gene: TRBV18; abundance: -; CDR3aa: CASSPWAGEETQYF; CDR3nt: TGTGCCAGCTCACCATGGGCAGGGGAAGAGACCCAGTACTTC
j_gene: TRBJ2-1; d_gene: -; v_gene: TRBV6-1; abundance: -; CDR3aa: CASVQGGYNEQFF; CDR3nt: TGTGCCAGCGTCCAGGGAGGTTACAATGAGCAGTTCTTC
j_gene: TRBJ2-6; d_gene: -; v_gene: TRBV5-1; abundance: -; CDR3aa: CASSLGRSGANVLTF; CDR3nt: TGCGCCTCATCATTGGGGCGCAGTGGGGCCAACGTCCTGACTTTC
j_gene: TRBJ2-1; d_gene: -; v_gene: TRBV12-2; abundance: -; CDR3aa: CASRPLGGGIDNEQFF; CDR3nt: TGTGCAAGTCGCCCCCTTGGCGGGGGGATAGACAATGAGCAGTTCTTC
j_gene: TRBJ2-3; d_gene: -; v_gene: TRBV5-1; abundance: -; CDR3aa: CASRETREPGTQYF; CDR3nt: TGCGCCAGCAGAGAGACTCGGGAACCGGGTACGCAGTATTTT
j_gene: TRBJ1-1; d_gene: -; v_gene: TRBV10-1; abundance: few; CDR3aa: CASSRDINTEAFF; CDR3nt: TGCGCCAGCAGTCGGGACATAAACACTGAAGCTTTCTTT
j_gene: TRBJ1-2; d_gene: -; v_gene: TRBV7-8; abundance: -; CDR3aa: CASTEGPNYGYTF; CDR3nt: TGTGCCAGCACCGAGGGCCCTAACTATGGCTACACCTTC
j_gene: TRBJ1-1; d_gene: -; v_gene: TRBV5-1; abundance: -; CDR3aa: CASSLGFGSQNTEAFF; CDR3nt: TGCGCCAGCAGCTTGGGTTTCGGGAGCCAGAACACTGAAGCTTTCTTT
j_gene: TRBJ2-7; d_gene: TRBD2; v_gene: TRBV19; abundance: -; CDR3aa: CASSRTSGASYEQYF; CDR3nt: TGTGCCAGTAGCAGGACTAGCGGGGCCTCCTACGAGCAGTACTTC
j_gene: TRBJ1-1; d_gene: -; v_gene: TRBV6-1; abundance: -; CDR3aa: CASSELLSTEAFF; CDR3nt: TGTGCCAGCAGTGAGTTACTGAGCACTGAAGCTTTCTTT
j_gene: TRBJ1-1; d_gene: TRBD1; v_gene: TRBV6-7; abundance: -; CDR3aa: CASSYSGTVNTEAFF; CDR3nt: TGTGCCAGCAGTTACTCCGGGACAGTGAACACTGAAGCTTTCTTT
j_gene: TRBJ2-1; d_gene: TRBD1; v_gene: TRBV7-9; abundance: few; CDR3aa: CASSYSGTGGSEQFF; CDR3nt: TGTGCCAGCAGCTACTCCGGGACAGGGGGAAGTGAGCAGTTCTTC
j_gene: TRBJ1-5; d_gene: TRBD1; v_gene: TRBV7-2; abundance: -; CDR3aa: CASSYNTGGVGQPQHF; CDR3nt: TGTGCCAGCAGCTACAATACAGGGGGCGTCGGACAGCCCCAGCATTTT
j_gene: TRBJ1-5; d_gene: -; v_gene: TRBV6-6; abundance: -; CDR3aa: CASRRGNNQPQHF; CDR3nt: TGTGCCAGCAGGCGAGGGAACAATCAGCCCCAGCATTTT
j_gene: TRBJ1-5; d_gene: TRBD1; v_gene: TRBV28; abundance: -; CDR3aa: CASSLGTGGMLPQHF; CDR3nt: TGTGCCAGCAGTTTGGGTACAGGGGGTATGTTGCCCCAGCATTTT
j_gene: TRBJ2-3; d_gene: -; v_gene: TRBV27; abundance: -; CDR3aa: CASKRGQKDTQYF; CDR3nt: TGTGCCAGCAAAAGGGGCCAGAAAGATACGCAGTATTTT
j_gene: TRBJ2-7; d_gene: -; v_gene: TRBV7-8; abundance: -; CDR3aa: CASSLVGLTGATYEQYF; CDR3nt: TGTGCCAGCAGCTTAGTGGGGCTGACAGGCGCGACCTACGAGCAGTACTTC
j_gene: TRBJ2-3; d_gene: TRBD2; v_gene: TRBV5-4; abundance: -; CDR3aa: CASSSGMTSLSTDTQYF; CDR3nt: TGTGCCAGCAGCTCCGGAATGACTAGCTTAAGCACAGATACGCAGTATTTT
j_gene: TRBJ2-1; d_gene: TRBD1; v_gene: TRBV28; abundance: once; CDR3aa: CASSLDSQGALSEQFF; CDR3nt: TGTGCCAGCAGTTTAGATTCTCAGGGGGCTCTTAGTGAGCAGTTCTTC
j_gene: TRBJ2-7; d_gene: -; v_gene: TRBV25-1; abundance: -; CDR3aa: CASSETVGDEQYF; CDR3nt: TGTGCCAGCAGTGAAACTGTAGGGGACGAGCAGTACTTC
j_gene: TRBJ1-2; d_gene: -; v_gene: TRBV6-5; abundance: -; CDR3aa: CASIPTTGDPSGYTF; CDR3nt: TGTGCCAGCATTCCTACCACAGGAGACCCTAGTGGCTACACCTTC
j_gene: TRBJ2-7; d_gene: TRBD1; v_gene: TRBV27; abundance: once; CDR3aa: CASRPGTGGFGEQYF; CDR3nt: TGTGCCAGCAGACCCGGGACAGGGGGGTTTGGCGAGCAGTACTTC
j_gene: TRBJ1-4; d_gene: TRBD1; v_gene: TRBV30; abundance: -; CDR3aa: CAYYPGQGQKLFF; CDR3nt: TGTGCCTACTACCCGGGACAGGGCCAAAAACTGTTTTTT
j_gene: TRBJ2-7; d_gene: -; v_gene: TRBV7-9; abundance: -; CDR3aa: CASSLTGFRHQQEQYF; CDR3nt: TGTGCCAGCAGCCTAACAGGGTTCAGGCATCAACAAGAGCAGTACTTC
j_gene: TRBJ2-7; d_gene: -; v_gene: TRBV6-5; abundance: -; CDR3aa: CASSPTGGAHYEQYF; CDR3nt: TGTGCCAGCAGTCCCACAGGGGGGGCCCACTACGAGCAGTACTTC
j_gene: TRBJ1-2; d_gene: TRBD1; v_gene: TRBV5-4; abundance: -; CDR3aa: CASSSGTGVYGYTF; CDR3nt: TGTGCCAGCAGCTCCGGGACAGGGGTTTACGGCTACACCTTC
j_gene: TRBJ1-2; d_gene: -; v_gene: TRBV6-6; abundance: -; CDR3aa: CASSSGGGGYTF; CDR3nt: TGTGCCAGCAGTTCCGGAGGTGGGGGCTACACCTTC
j_gene: TRBJ2-7; d_gene: TRBD1; v_gene: TRBV11-2; abundance: once; CDR3aa: CASSFYGFGGQGTAYEQYF; CDR3nt: TGTGCCAGCAGCTTCTACGGCTTTGGAGGACAGGGGACGGCCTACGAGCAGTACTTC
j_gene: TRBJ2-3; d_gene: TRBD2; v_gene: TRBV5-1; abundance: -; CDR3aa: CASSFTSGVSTDTQYF; CDR3nt: TGCGCCAGCAGCTTCACTAGCGGGGTGAGCACAGATACGCAGTATTTT
j_gene: TRBJ2-3; d_gene: TRBD2; v_gene: TRBV7-2; abundance: -; CDR3aa: CASSFGNGRGTDTQYF; CDR3nt: TGTGCCAGCAGCTTCGGTAACGGGAGGGGGACAGATACGCAGTATTTT
j_gene: TRBJ1-4; d_gene: TRBD1; v_gene: TRBV4-3; abundance: -; CDR3aa: CASSRTGGGEKLFF; CDR3nt: TGCGCCAGCAGTCGAACAGGGGGGGGTGAAAAACTGTTTTTT
j_gene: TRBJ1-2; d_gene: -; v_gene: TRBV5-5; abundance: -; CDR3aa: CASSLGAAAGYGYTF; CDR3nt: TGTGCCAGCAGCTTGGGCGCGGCCGCGGGCTATGGCTACACCTTC
j_gene: TRBJ1-2; d_gene: TRBD1; v_gene: TRBV28; abundance: -; CDR3aa: CASRLTGHRDYGYTF; CDR3nt: TGTGCCAGCAGACTGACAGGGCATAGGGACTATGGCTACACCTTC
j_gene: TRBJ1-4; d_gene: TRBD1; v_gene: TRBV30; abundance: -; CDR3aa: CAWDTGTGDEKLFF; CDR3nt: TGTGCCTGGGATACCGGGACAGGAGATGAAAAACTGTTTTTT
j_gene: TRBJ1-5; d_gene: -; v_gene: TRBV28; abundance: -; CDR3aa: CASSSGTPANYNQPQHF; CDR3nt: TGTGCCAGCAGTTCCGGGACACCCGCTAATTATAATCAGCCCCAGCATTTT
j_gene: TRBJ2-1; d_gene: TRBD2; v_gene: TRBV28; abundance: -; CDR3aa: CASSPGTSGISADEQFF; CDR3nt: TGTGCCAGCAGCCCCGGGACTAGCGGGATATCAGCGGATGAGCAGTTCTTC
j_gene: TRBJ1-2; d_gene: TRBD1; v_gene: TRBV28; abundance: -; CDR3aa: CASSSDRAGGYTF; CDR3nt: TGTGCCAGCAGTTCAGACAGGGCCGGTGGCTACACCTTC
j_gene: TRBJ2-7; d_gene: TRBD1; v_gene: TRBV7-8; abundance: -; CDR3aa: CASRNNRDRTYEQYF; CDR3nt: TGTGCCAGCAGAAATAACCGGGACAGGACCTACGAGCAGTACTTC
j_gene: TRBJ2-5; d_gene: TRBD2; v_gene: TRBV7-2; abundance: -; CDR3aa: CASSSASGRIETQYF; CDR3nt: TGTGCCAGCAGCTCAGCTAGCGGGAGGATTGAGACCCAGTACTTC
j_gene: TRBJ1-2; d_gene: TRBD1; v_gene: TRBV7-2; abundance: -; CDR3aa: CASSLGDRADGYTF; CDR3nt: TGTGCCAGCAGCTTAGGGGACAGGGCGGACGGCTACACCTTC
j_gene: TRBJ1-1; d_gene: -; v_gene: TRBV4-3; abundance: -; CDR3aa: CASSQDKRWTEAFF; CDR3nt: TGCGCCAGCAGCCAAGATAAGAGGTGGACTGAAGCTTTCTTT
j_gene: TRBJ2-7; d_gene: TRBD1; v_gene: TRBV28; abundance: -; CDR3aa: CASSTQTGIPYEQYF; CDR3nt: TGTGCCAGCAGTACCCAGACAGGGATCCCCTACGAGCAGTACTTC
j_gene: TRBJ2-1; d_gene: TRBD2; v_gene: TRBV7-9; abundance: -; CDR3aa: CASSPPTSGIDNEQFF; CDR3nt: TGTGCCAGCAGCCCCCCGACTAGCGGGATTGACAATGAGCAGTTCTTC
j_gene: TRBJ2-3; d_gene: TRBD1; v_gene: TRBV7-9; abundance: -; CDR3aa: CASSLGGDREDF; CDR3nt: TGTGCCAGCAGCTTAGGTGGGGACAGGGAGGATTTT
j_gene: TRBJ1-2; d_gene: TRBD1; v_gene: TRBV11-3; abundance: few; CDR3aa: CASSLSGGGGYTF; CDR3nt: TGTGCCAGCAGCTTATCAGGGGGCGGTGGCTACACCTTC
j_gene: TRBJ2-7; d_gene: -; v_gene: TRBV5-1; abundance: -; CDR3aa: CASSATGSYEQYF; CDR3nt: TGCGCCAGCAGCGCGACAGGCTCCTACGAGCAGTACTTC
j_gene: TRBJ2-3; d_gene: TRBD1; v_gene: TRBV27; abundance: -; CDR3aa: CAPRQGGGGADTQYF; CDR3nt: TGTGCCCCCAGACAGGGGGGGGGCGGCGCAGATACGCAGTATTTT
j_gene: TRBJ2-3; d_gene: -; v_gene: TRBV5-6; abundance: -; CDR3aa: CASSPVVTDTQYF; CDR3nt: TGTGCCAGCAGCCCGGTAGTCACAGATACGCAGTATTTT